Presented here are 12 T cell receptor beta chains from one specimen sequenced in a study of CD8 T cells in Susac syndrome. An amount of RNA that ranged from 0.5 to 1 ug was reverse transcribed with random hexamers. MiXCR, applied by TCRdb to the immunoSEQ multiplex PCR reads, yields one record per CDR3 protein. Of 150,000 to 200,000 distinct CDR3 sequences detected, roughly 94% appear once; the ten largest clones hold 0.09% to 0.1%. The sample was CD4+ T cells from PBMCs. The receptors originated from a human donor with multiple sclerosis.

The V gene is TRBV30, the J gene TRBJ1-2, with D possibly matching TRBD1 (5 bases). Germline CDR1 and CDR2: GTSNPN and SVGIG (reference sequence). Trimming left V 5 bases short and J 1 base short, with 11 bases between. The CDR3 contains 13 residues. The CDR3 region is CAWATGGNYGYTF. In DNA, the CDR3 is TGTGCCTGGGCGACCGGGGGTAACTATGGCTACACCTTC. Using reference TRBV30 and TRBJ1-2 for the parts outside the CDR3, the full variable domain is SQTIHQWPATLVQPVGSPLSLECTVEGTSNPNLYWYRQAAGRGLQLLFYSVGIGQISSEVPQNLSASRPQDRQFILSSKKLLLSDSGFYLCAWATGGNYGYTFGSGTRLTVV.

The J gene is TRBJ1-1, the V gene TRBV2, with 7 bases fitting TRBD1. This CDR3 spans 13 amino acids. Germline-derived CDR1 and CDR2 are SNHLY and FYNNEI. Trimming removed 10 bases from V and 0 bases from J; junction bases left unmatched: 5. The DNA for the CDR3 is TGTGCCACCGGGACAGATATGAACACTGAAGCTTTCTTT. Translation: CATGTDMNTEAFF.

The V and J genes are TRBV12-3 or TRBV12-4 and TRBJ1-1; D possibly corresponds to TRBD1 (5 bases). Trimming shortened V by 7 bases and J by 1 base, and 16 bases separated the two germline ends. CDR3 length: 15 amino acids. DNA for the CDR3: TGTGCCAGCATTTCAAGACAGAAAAAGAACACTGAAGCTTTCTTT. This encodes CASISRQKKNTEAFF.

The chain links TRBV15 to TRBJ2-7; 10 positions agree with TRBD2. Germline V lookup: CDR1 LNHNV, CDR2 YYDKDF (reference sequence). This CDR3 region has 17 residues. The V segment lost 2 bases and the J segment 0 bases; nucleotides outside the gene matches: 7. The CDR3 loop is CATSRPKSSGSSYEQYF. The DNA for the CDR3 is TGTGCCACCAGCAGACCCAAATCTAGCGGGAGCTCCTACGAGCAGTACTTC.

The J gene is TRBJ1-1, the V gene TRBV29-1; 8 bases fit TRBD1. Germline CDR1 is SQVTM and CDR2 is ANQGSEA. This CDR3 spans 18 amino acids. Trimming at V came to 3 bases and at J to 0 bases, leaving 15 bases not matched to a gene. The DNA for the CDR3 is TGCAGCGTTGACCGTCCTCGGACAGGGATATTCATGAACACTGAAGCTTTCTTT. Residues: CSVDRPRTGIFMNTEAFF.

The chain carries TRBV18 and TRBJ1-2; TRBD1 might be the D (5 bases). This CDR3 is 15 amino acids long. Germline lookup yields CDR1 KGHSH and CDR2 LQKENI. The V and J ends lost 3 bases and 5 bases respectively, with 16 bases between them. The CDR3 DNA follows: TGTGCCAGCTCACCCGTCCTTTCGACAGAGTATGGCTACACCTTC. Translating it yields CASSPVLSTEYGYTF.

The V gene is TRBV28, the J gene TRBJ1-4, with 8 nucleotides matching TRBD1. The CDR3 is made up of 16 amino acids. The germline CDR1 and CDR2 sequences are MDHEN and SYDVKM. V dropped 5 bases and J dropped 0; count of bases not matched to a gene: 5. CDR3 amino acids: CASSPQGGATNEKLFF. In nucleotides, the CDR3 is TGTGCCAGCAGTCCACAGGGGGGGGCAACTAATGAAAAACTGTTTTTT.

In this sample, this clonotype turned up once. This rearrangement joins TRBV6-5 to TRBJ1-1; D call uncertain. CDR3 size: 15 residues. V gave up 0 bases and J gave up 0 bases, with 8 bases separating them. The germline V gene encodes CDR1 MNHEY and CDR2 SVGAGI. CDR3 amino acids: CASSYSGRLNTEAFF. The CDR3 DNA follows: TGTGCCAGCAGTTACTCCGGCAGACTGAACACTGAAGCTTTCTTT.

Only one count was recorded for this clonotype. The J gene is TRBJ2-5, the V gene TRBV27; D is uncertain. The CDR3 totals 13 residues. V gave up 3 bases and J gave up 5 bases, with 10 bases separating them. The germline CDR1 and CDR2 sequences are MNHEY and SMNVEV (reference sequence). The CDR3 sequence is CASSFLYSETQYF. CDR3 bases: TGTGCCAGCAGTTTCCTGTACTCGGAGACCCAGTACTTC.

The rearrangement links TRBV6-1 to TRBJ2-7; no definite D call. Germline CDR1 MNHNS, CDR2 SASEGT. Trimming removed 1 base from V and 4 bases from J, with 11 bases in between. This CDR3 spans 14 amino acids. The CDR3 protein is CASSEVRTSYEQYF. The CDR3 nucleotides read TGTGCCAGCAGTGAAGTTCGAACTTCTTACGAGCAGTACTTC.

The chain links TRBV30 to TRBJ2-3; D call uncertain. The CDR3 runs 12 residues. Germline loops: CDR1 GTSNPN, CDR2 SVGIG (reference sequence). Trimming cost V 4 bases and J 6 bases, with 11 bases left between them. CDR3 DNA: TGTGCCTGGAACGAAGACTCTGATACGCAGTATTTT. Translation: CAWNEDSDTQYF.

This clonotype showed up just a few times. The chain links TRBV18 to TRBJ2-1, with D unresolved. Per the germline V gene, CDR1 is KGHSH and CDR2 is LQKENI. Between the trimmed V and J ends, which lost 2 bases and 9 bases, there was a span of 5 bases. The CDR3 runs to 11 residues. Here the CDR3 reads CASSPDGEQFF. The DNA for the CDR3 is TGTGCCAGCTCACCAGACGGTGAGCAGTTCTTC.